Below, 26 T cell receptor beta chains from the same sample are listed, as sequenced in a study of shared clonotypes between healthy human individuals. TCRdb's table, derived via immunoSEQ multiplex PCR, lists solely in-frame clones and lacks some. The table lists around 500,000 clones, 70% to 85% of them singletons. The sequencing input was PBMCs. The receptors shown here come from a woman aged 40-49 years in good health. Some clones in this sample may be carry-over from other donors' samples.

The CDR3 DNA sequence: TGTGCCAGCAGCCAGACCTACAGGGGTGACCGGGAGCTGTTTTTT. This codes for CASSQTYRGDRELFF. The rearrangement uses TRBV4-2 and TRBJ2-2; TRBD1 agrees at 7 bases. From germline, CDR1 is LGHNA and CDR2 YNFKEQ. The CDR3 spans 15 residues. V was clipped by 3 bases and J by 9 bases; unmatched bases: 10.

The chain combines TRBV7-2 with TRBJ2-5; D uncertain. The length of the CDR3 is 15 residues. V was clipped by 1 base and J by 4 bases, with 13 bases between them. CDR1 and CDR2 from the germline V gene are SGHTA and FQGNSA. CDR3 bases: TGTGCCAGCAGCTTAGGCCAGCTAACCACAGAGACCCAGTACTTC. Translation: CASSLGQLTTETQYF.

A word on this clone: Relative to the germline gene, one junction end is altered; a read error may explain this. The chain links TRBV5-4 to TRBJ1-4, with D uncertain. CDR1 is SGHNT and CDR2 is YYREEE in the germline V gene (reference sequence). This CDR3 is built from 14 residues. CDR3: CASSSEGGYEKLSF. The CDR3 DNA is TGTGCCAGCAGTTCAGAGGGAGGATATGAAAAACTGTCTTTT.

The CDR3 nucleotides read TGCGCCAGCAGTGAAGGGGGATCTGGGGCCAACGTCCTGACTTTC. It is translated as CASSEGGSGANVLTF. The genes are TRBV10-2 and TRBJ2-6, with D tentatively TRBD1 (6 bases). The germline V gene has CDR1 WSHSY and CDR2 SAAADI. The CDR3 runs 15 residues. V was clipped by 3 bases and J by 1 base, with 7 bases between them.

The V gene is TRBV5-6, the J gene TRBJ2-5; a weak D match, TRBD2 (5 bases). CDR1 and CDR2 (germline): SGHDT, YYEEEE. Trimming stripped 0 bases from V and 5 bases from J, with 17 bases between. This CDR3 comprises 16 residues. As DNA, the CDR3 is TGTGCCAGCAGCTTGGGATCGTCGGGGTTCGGGGAGACCCAGTACTTC. It translates to CASSLGSSGFGETQYF.

The V and J genes are TRBV7-3 and TRBJ2-7; D could derive from TRBD1 or TRBD2 (6 bases each). The V end was cut by 1 base, the J end by 2 bases, with 12 bases between. Per the germline V gene, CDR1 is SGHTA and CDR2 is FQGTGA. This CDR3 region has 15 residues. CDR3 sequence (DNA): TGTGCCAGCAGCTTAAAGGGGGGCGGACCCTACGAGCAGTACTTC. This encodes CASSLKGGGPYEQYF.

This chain links TRBV30 with TRBJ2-7; 9 positions match TRBD2. CDR1 and CDR2 from the germline V gene are GTSNPN and SVGIG (reference sequence). With V trimmed by 6 bases and J by 2 bases, 5 bases remained unmatched. The CDR3 covers 13 residues. This CDR3 reads CACQTSGAYEQYF. Written as DNA, the CDR3 is TGTGCCTGCCAGACTAGCGGAGCCTACGAGCAGTACTTC.

In its sample, this clone was seen once. The DNA for the CDR3 is TGTGCCAGCCGGCGAAACAATGAGCAGTTCTTC. This translates into CASRRNNEQFF. The chain combines TRBV2 with TRBJ2-1; D gene ambiguous. CDR1 and CDR2 from the germline V gene are SNHLY and FYNNEI. CDR3 length: 11 residues. The ends were cut back, 8 bases at V and 5 bases at J, with 7 bases in the middle. Combining the CDR3 with reference TRBV2 and TRBJ2-1 gives the whole variable domain EPEVTQTPSHQVTQMGQEVILRCVPISNHLYFYWYRQILGQKVEFLVSFYNNEISEKSEIFDDQFSVERPDGSNFTLKIRSTKLEDSAMYFCASRRNNEQFFGPGTRLTVL.

V gene TRBV5-5 combines with J gene TRBJ2-7, with D possibly matching TRBD1 (5 bases). Germline V gene sequence: CDR1 SGHKS, CDR2 YYEKEE (reference sequence). Deletions cut 2 bases from V and 2 bases from J, with 11 bases between. CDR3 length: 14 residues. The CDR3 coding sequence is TGTGCCAGCAGCTTTTATAAGGGGACCTACGAGCAGTACTTC. This codes for CASSFYKGTYEQYF.

V gene TRBV19 combines with J gene TRBJ2-4; no firm D call. In germline, CDR1 is LNHDA, CDR2 SQIVND (reference sequence). This CDR3 has 16 residues. With 0 bases removed from V and 1 base from J, the gap between germline ends came to 10 bases. The CDR3 sequence: CASSIEEWLAKNIQYF. For the CDR3, the DNA is TGTGCCAGTAGTATAGAGGAGTGGTTGGCCAAAAACATTCAGTACTTC. Using reference TRBV19 and TRBJ2-4 for the parts outside the CDR3, the full variable domain is DGGITQSPKYLFRKEGQNVTLSCEQNLNHDAMYWYRQDPGQGLRLIYYSQIVNDFQKGDIAEGYSVSREKKESFPLTVTSAQKNPTAFYLCASSIEEWLAKNIQYFGAGTRLSVL.

This chain links TRBV5-5 with TRBJ2-7; 13 bases line up with TRBD2. The V gene's germline CDR1 is SGHKS and CDR2 YYEKEE (reference sequence). This CDR3 has 16 amino acids. Unmatched junction bases numbered 4, after V lost 4 bases and J lost 0 bases. CDR3 amino acids: CASSLGTSGVSYEQYF. Written as DNA, the CDR3 is TGTGCCAGCAGCCTCGGGACTAGCGGGGTCTCCTACGAGCAGTACTTC.

This chain connects TRBV7-9 to TRBJ1-1; TRBD1 matches 10 bases. The CDR3 contains 15 residues. Germline values: CDR1 SEHNR, CDR2 FQNEAQ (reference sequence). J lost 1 base, V lost 6 bases, and 5 bases had no gene match. The CDR3 sequence is CASSRQGAPNTEAFF. The CDR3 nucleotides read TGTGCCAGCAGTCGACAGGGGGCTCCGAACACTGAAGCTTTCTTT.

The chain is built from TRBV27 and TRBJ2-1; D gene unclear. CDR3 length: 13 residues. Germline V gene lookup returns CDR1 MNHEY and CDR2 SMNVEV (reference sequence). Trimming cost V 3 bases and J 10 bases, with 13 bases left between them. CDR3 nucleotides: TGTGCCAGCAGTTTTCCTGGACGTGGGGAGCAGTTCTTC. Its translation is CASSFPGRGEQFF.

A single count supports this clone. The V call is TRBV5-6, the J call TRBJ2-5; TRBD1 matches 8 bases. Trimming at V came to 0 bases and at J to 4 bases, leaving 14 bases not matched to a gene. Germline V gene data show CDR1 as SGHDT and CDR2 as YYEEEE. The CDR3 extends over 18 amino acids. Here the CDR3 DNA reads TGTGCCAGCAGCTTGGTTCCAGGGGGCATTGGTTTGGGAGAGACCCAGTACTTC. It specifies CASSLVPGGIGLGETQYF.

The rearrangement uses TRBV7-6 and TRBJ2-2, with 7 bases identical to TRBD2. Germline CDR1 reads SGHVS; CDR2 reads FNYEAQ. The CDR3 extends over 15 amino acids. V shed 6 bases and J 1 base; nucleotides not matched to a gene: 5. The CDR3 nucleotides are TGTGCCAGCAGGTCTCCGGGAGGGAACACCGGGGAGCTGTTTTTT. The encoded protein is CASRSPGGNTGELFF.

This clone was recorded only once. V usage is TRBV27 and J usage is TRBJ1-2; perhaps TRBD1 as D (6 bases). Germline assignment: CDR1 MNHEY and CDR2 SMNVEV (reference sequence). CDR3 size: 14 residues. Trimming took 6 bases from V and 8 from J, leaving 19 bases between them. The DNA for the CDR3 is TGTGCCAGCAGGGAAGGTGGGGGGGCAAAGGGCTACACCTTC. Encoded protein: CASREGGGAKGYTF.

The genes are TRBV5-1 and TRBJ1-1; maybe TRBD1 (6 bases). V lost 4 bases, J lost 6 bases, and 16 bases lay in between. This CDR3 comprises 14 residues. Germline values: CDR1 SGHRS, CDR2 YFSETQ. CDR3: CASSTGPGASEAFF. DNA of the CDR3: TGCGCCAGCAGCACAGGGCCGGGAGCCTCTGAAGCTTTCTTT.

The rearrangement uses TRBV19 and TRBJ1-5, with TRBD1 matching over 7 bases. Losses at the gene ends were 7 bases for V and 7 bases for J; bases not matched to a gene: 13. This CDR3 has 15 amino acids. Per germline, CDR1 LNHDA and CDR2 SQIVND (reference sequence). This CDR3 is CASTQTKGARQPQHF. CDR3 DNA sequence: TGTGCCAGTACACAAACAAAGGGGGCGAGGCAGCCCCAGCATTTT.

The rearrangement uses TRBV19 and TRBJ1-5; a possible D gene is TRBD1 (5 bases). CDR1 is LNHDA and CDR2 is SQIVND in the germline V gene (reference sequence). The CDR3 consists of 12 residues. The V end lost 8 bases, the J end lost 4 bases, and 9 bases lay between the germline ends. The CDR3, as DNA: TGTGCCAGTGACACAGGTAATCAGCCCCAGCATTTT. Encoded protein: CASDTGNQPQHF.

The chain joins TRBV10-3 to TRBJ1-3; a weak D match, TRBD1 (5 bases). The CDR3 is 13 amino acids. In germline, CDR1 is ENHRY, CDR2 SYGVKD. V was cut by 7 bases and J by 3 bases, with 10 bases left in between. The CDR3 nucleotides are TGTGCCATCACCGAGGGACGTGGAAACACCATATATTTT. It is translated as CAITEGRGNTIYF.

V gene TRBV7-2 combines with J gene TRBJ1-3; no reliable D call. The CDR3 spans 16 residues. With 5 bases removed from V and 0 bases from J, the gap between germline ends came to 14 bases. Germline lookup yields CDR1 SGHTA and CDR2 FQGNSA. CDR3 sequence: CASSLPRRTSGNTIYF. The CDR3 DNA reads TGTGCCAGCAGCCTCCCCCGACGGACCTCTGGAAACACCATATATTTT.

This chain connects TRBV18 to TRBJ1-4; TRBD1 agrees at 11 bases. Trimming at V came to 3 bases and at J to 10 bases, leaving 10 bases not matched to a gene. Germline V gives CDR1 KGHSH, CDR2 LQKENI. The CDR3 is made up of 16 amino acids. The CDR3 sequence is CASSPGTGGTLAKLFF. CDR3 nucleotide sequence: TGTGCCAGCTCACCGGGGACAGGGGGGACCCTGGCAAAACTGTTTTTT.

The chain has TRBV7-2 and TRBJ1-1, with TRBD1 matching over 9 bases. The CDR3 extends over 14 amino acids. The V gene end was trimmed by 7 bases and the J gene end by 0 bases; junction bases not matched to a gene: 3. Germline-derived CDR1 and CDR2 are SGHTA and FQGNSA. CDR3 sequence reads: CASTYRGLNTEAFF. The CDR3 bases are TGTGCCAGCACCTACAGGGGGCTGAACACTGAAGCTTTCTTT.

This chain joins TRBV5-8 and TRBJ2-5; D might be TRBD2 (5 bases). The tail of the sequence fits TRBJ2-7 better, so the J call may be wrong. Germline CDR1 SGHTS, CDR2 YDEGEE. The CDR3 spans 13 residues. CDR3 amino acids: CASSFRPGYEQYF. The CDR3 coding sequence is TGTGCCAGCAGCTTCCGTCCGGGGTACGAGCAGTACTTC.

The chain joins TRBV6-4 to TRBJ2-6; maybe TRBD1 (5 bases). Germline V gene sequence: CDR1 MRHNA, CDR2 SNTAGT. V lost 4 bases and J lost 0, with 10 bases in between. This CDR3 spans 16 amino acids. The CDR3 here is CASSVDSFSGANVLTF. The CDR3 DNA reads TGTGCCAGCAGTGTAGACAGCTTCTCTGGGGCCAACGTCCTGACTTTC.

J is TRBJ2-3 and V is TRBV6-5; 7 positions match TRBD2. This CDR3 is 15 amino acids long. The J segment lost 6 bases and the V segment lost 3 bases, leaving 9 bases of the junction unmatched. Germline CDR1 is MNHEY and CDR2 is SVGAGI. This CDR3 reads CASSYTGGSLDTQYF. The CDR3 bases are TGTGCCAGCAGTTATACTGGCGGGAGTTTGGATACGCAGTATTTT.